The rows below give T cell receptor beta chains drawn from one sample of a study of spatial heterogeneity in lung cancer. TCRdb re-analysed the 5' RACE reads in MiXCR, keeping a single row per CDR3 protein. The sample has about 120,000 distinct CDR3 sequences, over 9% seen once. This sample comprised PBMCs, obtained at follow-up. The receptors were gathered from a male donor with early-stage non-small cell lung cancer. The CDR3 runs from the conserved cysteine through the conserved F or W. A D gene is named only where the DNA matches it firmly. Size tells how often a clone was seen (once, few, many) or the class of an expanded clone, and some rows leave it out.

d_gene | abundance | j_gene | v_gene | CDR3aa | CDR3nt
TRBD1 | NA | TRBJ1-1 | TRBV20-1 | CSARAQGAEAFF | TGCAGTGCTAGAGCCCAGGGGGCTGAAGCTTTCTTT
TRBD1 | many | TRBJ1-1 | TRBV7-9 | CASSPPGQGWTEAFF | TGTGCCAGCAGCCCCCCAGGACAGGGATGGACTGAAGCTTTCTTT
NA | many | TRBJ2-5 | TRBV7-3 | CASSSQPGEETQYF | TGTGCCAGCAGCTCCCAGCCAGGGGAGGAGACCCAGTACTTC
TRBD1 | NA | TRBJ2-5 | TRBV28 | CASSLTGFATQYF | TGTGCCAGCAGCCTGACAGGGTTCGCGACCCAGTACTTC
NA | NA | TRBJ1-1 | TRBV10-2 | CASSERYGGSAFF | TGCGCCAGCAGTGAGCGGTACGGGGGTTCGGCTTTCTTT
NA | NA | TRBJ2-1 | TRBV6-2/TRBV6-3 | CASRPPMTNEQFF | TGTGCCAGCAGGCCGCCGATGACCAATGAGCAGTTCTTC
NA | few | TRBJ1-1 | TRBV18 | CASSPESEGVRGKAFF | TGTGCCAGCTCACCAGAAAGCGAGGGGGTGAGGGGTAAAGCTTTCTTT
NA | NA | TRBJ1-2 | TRBV6-2/TRBV6-3 | CASSYFRGENGYTF | TGTGCCAGCAGTTACTTTCGGGGCGAGAATGGCTACACCTTC
NA | NA | TRBJ2-5 | TRBV10-3 | CATRLTPLQETQYF | TGTGCCACGCGTTTGACACCACTCCAAGAGACCCAGTACTTC
TRBD1 | many | TRBJ1-2 | TRBV2 | CASSGGQSNPSYGYTF | TGTGCCAGCAGTGGGGGACAGTCCAATCCCTCCTATGGCTACACCTTC
NA | few | TRBJ1-5 | TRBV20-1 | CSAAGPYSNQPQHF | TGCAGTGCCGCCGGACCCTATAGCAATCAGCCCCAGCATTTT
TRBD1 | few | TRBJ1-4 | TRBV28 | CASSPGTVKNEKLFF | TGTGCCAGCAGTCCCGGGACAGTTAAAAATGAAAAACTGTTTTTT
NA | many | TRBJ2-3 | TRBV4-1 | CASSQASTQYF | TGCGCCAGCAGCCAAGCATCTACGCAGTATTTT
TRBD1 | NA | TRBJ1-4 | TRBV19 | CASSNPYRGTNEKLFF | TGTGCCAGTAGTAACCCATACAGGGGGACTAATGAAAAACTGTTTTTT
NA | many | TRBJ2-7 | TRBV6-5 | CASSYVAATYEQYF | TGTGCCAGCAGTTACGTGGCGGCAACCTACGAGCAGTACTTC
NA | NA | TRBJ2-5 | TRBV20-1 | CSARVGKQETQYF | TGCAGTGCTAGAGTTGGCAAACAAGAGACCCAGTACTTC
NA | NA | TRBJ2-7 | TRBV6-2/TRBV6-3 | CASSGTSYEQYF | TGTGCCAGCAGTGGGACGTCCTACGAGCAGTACTTC
NA | few | TRBJ1-3 | TRBV18 | CASCSEVGFTGNTIYF | TGTGCCAGCTGCAGTGAAGTGGGGTTTACTGGAAACACCATATATTTT
NA | few | TRBJ1-1 | TRBV11-3 | CASSLPQGNTEAFF | TGTGCCAGCAGCTTGCCCCAGGGGAATACTGAAGCTTTCTTT
NA | many | TRBJ2-1 | TRBV6-5 | CASQRTGAPQFF | TGTGCCAGCCAAAGAACCGGAGCGCCCCAGTTCTTC
NA | NA | TRBJ2-7 | TRBV12-3/TRBV12-4 | CASSLTGPYEQYF | TGTGCCAGCAGTTTAACAGGCCCCTACGAGCAGTACTTC
NA | many | TRBJ1-2 | TRBV20-1 | CSARSGGYTF | TGCAGTGCTAGGTCAGGGGGCTACACCTTC
NA | NA | TRBJ2-2 | TRBV19 | CAGSADLAVGELFF | TGTGCCGGTAGTGCAGACTTAGCGGTCGGGGAGCTGTTTTTT
TRBD1 | few | TRBJ2-6 | TRBV3-1 | CATIDRAGANVLTF | TGTGCCACTATAGACAGGGCTGGGGCCAACGTCCTGACTTTC
NA | few | TRBJ2-2 | TRBV1 | CTSSQSRLNRTGELFF | TGCACCAGCAGCCAATCCCGCTTGAATCGTACCGGGGAGCTGTTTTTT
TRBD1 | many | TRBJ1-5 | TRBV4-3 | CASSQDPNRGPQPQHF | TGCGCCAGCAGCCAAGATCCGAACAGGGGCCCTCAGCCCCAGCATTTT
NA | few | TRBJ1-2 | TRBV7-9 | CASSTRYGYTF | TGTGCCAGCAGCACTCGCTATGGCTACACCTTC
NA | many | TRBJ1-2 | TRBV29-1 | CSVGDPVFDF | TGCAGCGTGGGAGATCCGGTCTTCGACTTC
NA | NA | TRBJ2-3 | TRBV14 | CASSQSGDPQTDTQYF | TGTGCCAGCAGCCAATCCGGGGACCCCCAGACAGATACGCAGTATTTT
TRBD1 | few | TRBJ2-7 | TRBV4-1 | CASSQFGAGQGSYEQYF | TGCGCCAGCAGCCAATTCGGGGCGGGACAGGGGTCCTACGAGCAGTACTTC
NA | few | TRBJ2-5 | TRBV28 | CASRQGGRETQYF | TGTGCCAGCAGGCAGGGGGGCCGCGAGACCCAGTACTTC
NA | few | TRBJ1-5 | TRBV6-1 | CASSAGGNQPQHF | TGTGCCAGCAGCGCAGGAGGCAATCAGCCCCAGCATTTT
NA | many | TRBJ1-5 | TRBV7-2 | CASSPNSNQPQHF | TGTGCCAGCAGCCCCAATAGCAATCAGCCCCAGCATTTT
TRBD1 | few | TRBJ2-1 | TRBV30 | CAWSGGQGRGNEQFF | TGTGCCTGGAGTGGGGGACAGGGGAGAGGCAATGAGCAGTTCTTC
NA | NA | TRBJ1-6 | TRBV28 | CASSSRFNSPLHF | TGTGCCAGCAGTTCAAGGTTTAATTCACCCCTCCACTTT
TRBD1 | many | TRBJ2-2 | TRBV5-4 | CASSPPGQAFGTGELFF | TGTGCCAGCAGCCCCCCCGGACAGGCCTTTGGCACCGGGGAGCTGTTTTTT